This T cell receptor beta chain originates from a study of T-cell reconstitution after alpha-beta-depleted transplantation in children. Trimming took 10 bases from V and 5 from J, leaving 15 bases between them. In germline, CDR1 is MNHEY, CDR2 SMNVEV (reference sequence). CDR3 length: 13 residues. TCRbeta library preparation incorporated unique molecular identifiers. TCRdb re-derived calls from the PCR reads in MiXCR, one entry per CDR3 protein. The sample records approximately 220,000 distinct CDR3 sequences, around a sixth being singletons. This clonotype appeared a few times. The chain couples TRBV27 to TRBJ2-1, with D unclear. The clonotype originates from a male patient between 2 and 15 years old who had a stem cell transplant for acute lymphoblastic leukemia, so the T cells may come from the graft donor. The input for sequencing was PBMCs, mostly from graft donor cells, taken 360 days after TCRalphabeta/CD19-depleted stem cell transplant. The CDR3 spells CATSWSPDNEQFF. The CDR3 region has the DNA TGTGCCACTAGTTGGTCACCGGACAATGAGCAGTTCTTC.